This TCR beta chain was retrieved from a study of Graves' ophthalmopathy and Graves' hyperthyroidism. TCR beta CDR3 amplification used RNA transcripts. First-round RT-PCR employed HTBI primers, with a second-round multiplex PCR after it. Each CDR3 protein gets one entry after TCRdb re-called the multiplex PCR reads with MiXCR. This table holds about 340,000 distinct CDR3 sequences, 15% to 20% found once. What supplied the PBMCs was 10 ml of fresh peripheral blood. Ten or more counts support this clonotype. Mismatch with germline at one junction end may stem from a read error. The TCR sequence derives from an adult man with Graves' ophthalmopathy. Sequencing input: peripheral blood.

CDR3 region: CASSQDGGGTEAFF. The CDR3, as DNA: TGCGCCAGCAGCCAAGACGGGGGTGGGACTGAAGCTTTCTTC. V usage is TRBV4-1 and J usage is TRBJ1-1, with D maybe TRBD1 (5 bases). Germline V CDR1 and CDR2: MGHRA, YSYEKL. The CDR3 has 14 amino acids.